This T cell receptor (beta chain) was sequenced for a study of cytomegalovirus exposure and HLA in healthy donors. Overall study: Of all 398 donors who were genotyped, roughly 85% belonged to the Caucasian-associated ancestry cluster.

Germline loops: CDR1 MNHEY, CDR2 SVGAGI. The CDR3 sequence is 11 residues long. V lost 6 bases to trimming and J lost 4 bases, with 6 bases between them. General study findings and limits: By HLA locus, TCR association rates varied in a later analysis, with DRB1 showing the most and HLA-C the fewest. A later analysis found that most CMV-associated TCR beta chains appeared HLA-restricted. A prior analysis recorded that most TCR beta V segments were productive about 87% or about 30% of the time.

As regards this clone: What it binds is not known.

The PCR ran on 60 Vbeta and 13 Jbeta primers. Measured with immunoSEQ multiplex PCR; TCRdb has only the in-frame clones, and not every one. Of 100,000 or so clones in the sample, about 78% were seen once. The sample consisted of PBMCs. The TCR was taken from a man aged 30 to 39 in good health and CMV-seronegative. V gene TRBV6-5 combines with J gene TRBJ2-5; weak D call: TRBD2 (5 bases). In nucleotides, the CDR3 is TGTGCCAGCAGCCGGGGAGAGACCCAGTACTTC. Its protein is CASSRGETQYF.